This TCR beta chain was retrieved from a study of cytomegalovirus exposure and HLA in healthy donors. Germline assignment: CDR1 MGHRA and CDR2 YSYEKL. With 2 bases removed from V and 2 bases from J, the gap between germline ends came to 9 bases. CDR3 size: 14 residues. This clone was recorded only once. The primer mix had 60 Vbeta and 13 Jbeta primers. TCRdb's copy holds only in-frame clones and misses some; the assay was immunoSEQ multiplex PCR. The sample shows 100,000 or so clones, under 75% of them seen only once. The V call is TRBV4-1, the J call TRBJ1-1; maybe TRBD1 (5 bases). This receptor was taken from a man between 45 and 60 years old in good health and CMV-seronegative. The sequenced sample consisted of PBMCs. CDR3 coding DNA: TGCGCCAGCAGCCAACCAGACAGAAACACTGAAGCTTTCTTT. Residues: CASSQPDRNTEAFF.